The sequence of this T cell receptor beta chain was determined in a study of blood T cell repertoires in COVID-19. Whole-study context: In each case, the material was cDNA or gDNA derived from T cells, B-cell-depleted T cells, or PBMCs.

CDR1 is LNHDA, CDR2 SQIVND, per germline (reference sequence). The trim removed 5 bases at V and 3 bases at J, leaving 5 bases unmatched. The CDR3 loop spans 14 amino acids. The table came from immunoSEQ multiplex PCR; TCRdb's copy has only in-frame clones and leaves some out. The sample shows under 350,000 clones, approximately 89% of them seen only once. This TCR was sampled from a woman between 18 and 29 years old who had recovered from COVID-19. The sample consisted of PBMCs or T cells enriched from blood (not recorded which). The chain is built from TRBV19 and TRBJ1-2; TRBD1 matches 8 bases. The DNA of the CDR3 is TGTGCCAGTAGTTGCACAGGGGGAGACTATGGCTACACCTTC. The encoded protein is CASSCTGGDYGYTF. The full variable domain, completed using reference TRBV19 and TRBJ1-2, is DGGITQSPKYLFRKEGQNVTLSCEQNLNHDAMYWYRQDPGQGLRLIYYSQIVNDFQKGDIAEGYSVSREKKESFPLTVTSAQKNPTAFYLCASSCTGGDYGYTFGSGTRLTVV.